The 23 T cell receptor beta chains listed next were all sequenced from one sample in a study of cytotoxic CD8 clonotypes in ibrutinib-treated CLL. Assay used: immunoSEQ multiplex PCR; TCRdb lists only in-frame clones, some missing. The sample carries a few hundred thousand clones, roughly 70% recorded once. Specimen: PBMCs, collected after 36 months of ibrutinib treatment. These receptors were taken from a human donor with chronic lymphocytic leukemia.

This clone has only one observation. For the CDR3, the DNA is TGTGCCAGCAGTTTACAGGGGATTGAAAAACTGTTTTTT. This gives the protein CASSLQGIEKLFF. The chain couples TRBV27 to TRBJ1-4; D possibly corresponds to TRBD1 (6 bases). The CDR3 is 13 residues long. Germline CDR1 reads MNHEY; CDR2 reads SMNVEV (reference sequence). V was pared by 2 bases and J by 7 bases, with 8 bases between.

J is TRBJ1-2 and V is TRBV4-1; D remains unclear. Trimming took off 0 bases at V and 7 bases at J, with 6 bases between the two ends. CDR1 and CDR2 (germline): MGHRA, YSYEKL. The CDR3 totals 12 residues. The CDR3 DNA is TGCGCCAGCAGCCAAGAGTATGGTGGCTACACCTTC. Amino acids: CASSQEYGGYTF.

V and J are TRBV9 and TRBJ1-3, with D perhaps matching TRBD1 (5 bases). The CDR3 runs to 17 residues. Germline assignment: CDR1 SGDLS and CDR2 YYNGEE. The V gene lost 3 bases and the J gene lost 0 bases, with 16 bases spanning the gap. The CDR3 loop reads CASSATGDVFSGNTIYF. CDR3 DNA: TGTGCCAGCAGCGCCACCGGGGACGTTTTCTCTGGAAACACCATATATTTT.

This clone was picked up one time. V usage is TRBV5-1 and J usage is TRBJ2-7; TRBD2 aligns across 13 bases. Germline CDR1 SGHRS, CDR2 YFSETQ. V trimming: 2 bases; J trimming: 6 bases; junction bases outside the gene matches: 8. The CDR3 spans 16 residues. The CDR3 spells CASSLFSGLAGVEQYF. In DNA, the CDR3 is TGCGCCAGCAGCTTATTTTCCGGACTAGCGGGAGTCGAGCAGTACTTC.

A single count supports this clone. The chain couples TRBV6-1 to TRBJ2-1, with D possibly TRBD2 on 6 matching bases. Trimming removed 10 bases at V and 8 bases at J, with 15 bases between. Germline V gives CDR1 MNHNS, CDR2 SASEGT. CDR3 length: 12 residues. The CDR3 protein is CAMRGVRDEQFF. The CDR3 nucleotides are TGTGCCATGCGGGGCGTCCGGGATGAGCAGTTCTTC.

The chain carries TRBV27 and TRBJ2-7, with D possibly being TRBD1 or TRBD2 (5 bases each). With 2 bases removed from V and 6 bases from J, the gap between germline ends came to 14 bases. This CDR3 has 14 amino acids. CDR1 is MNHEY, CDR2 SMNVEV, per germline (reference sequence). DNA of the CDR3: TGTGCCAGCAGTTTACAGAGGGACCGCGGCGAGCAGTACTTC. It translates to CASSLQRDRGEQYF.

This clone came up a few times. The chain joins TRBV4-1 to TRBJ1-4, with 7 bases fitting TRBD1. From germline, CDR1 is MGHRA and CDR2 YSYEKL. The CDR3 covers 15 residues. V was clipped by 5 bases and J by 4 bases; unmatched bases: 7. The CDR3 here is CASSAPGQNNEKLFF. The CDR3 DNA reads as TGCGCCAGCAGCGCTCCGGGACAGAATAATGAAAAACTGTTTTTT.

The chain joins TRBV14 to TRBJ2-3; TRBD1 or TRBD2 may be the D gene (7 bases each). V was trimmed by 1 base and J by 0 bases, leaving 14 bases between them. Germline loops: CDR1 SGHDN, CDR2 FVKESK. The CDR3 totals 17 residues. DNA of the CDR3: TGTGCCAGCAGCCAAGCATTCAGGGGGGGAAGCACAGATACGCAGTATTTT. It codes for CASSQAFRGGSTDTQYF.

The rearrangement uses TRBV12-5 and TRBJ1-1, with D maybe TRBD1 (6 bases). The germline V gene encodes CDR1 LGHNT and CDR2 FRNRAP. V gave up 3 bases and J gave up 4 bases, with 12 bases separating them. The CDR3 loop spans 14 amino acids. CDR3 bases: TGTGCTAGTGGTTTCGGGGGAGGGGGCACTGAAGCTTTCTTT. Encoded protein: CASGFGGGGTEAFF.

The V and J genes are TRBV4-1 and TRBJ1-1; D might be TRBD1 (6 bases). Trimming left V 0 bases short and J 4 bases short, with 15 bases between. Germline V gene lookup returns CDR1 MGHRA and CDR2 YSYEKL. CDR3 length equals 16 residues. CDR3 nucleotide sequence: TGCGCCAGCAGCCAAGATGAGGGACACAGGGTCACTGAAGCTTTCTTT. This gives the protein CASSQDEGHRVTEAFF.

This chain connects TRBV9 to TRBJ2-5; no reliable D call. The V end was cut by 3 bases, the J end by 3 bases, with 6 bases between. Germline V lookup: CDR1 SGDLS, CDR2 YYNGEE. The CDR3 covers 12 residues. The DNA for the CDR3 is TGTGCCAGCAGCGCGAGTAAAGAGACCCAGTACTTC. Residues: CASSASKETQYF.

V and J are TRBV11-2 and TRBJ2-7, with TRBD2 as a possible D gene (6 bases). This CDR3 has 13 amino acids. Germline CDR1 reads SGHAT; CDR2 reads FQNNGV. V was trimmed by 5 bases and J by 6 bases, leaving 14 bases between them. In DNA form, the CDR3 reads TGTGCCAGCAGCCCAGGACTATCCCTCGAGCAGTACTTC. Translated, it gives CASSPGLSLEQYF.

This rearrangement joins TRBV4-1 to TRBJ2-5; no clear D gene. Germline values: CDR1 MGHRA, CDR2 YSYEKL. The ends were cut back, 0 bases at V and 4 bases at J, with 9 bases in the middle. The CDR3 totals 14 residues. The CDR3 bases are TGCGCCAGCAGCCAAGATAGCCTAGTAGAGACCCAGTACTTC. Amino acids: CASSQDSLVETQYF.

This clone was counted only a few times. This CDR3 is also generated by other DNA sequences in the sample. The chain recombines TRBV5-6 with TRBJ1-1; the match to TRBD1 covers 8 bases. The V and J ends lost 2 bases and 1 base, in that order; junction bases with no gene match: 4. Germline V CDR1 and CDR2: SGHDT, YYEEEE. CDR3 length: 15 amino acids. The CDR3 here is CASSLTGTGNTEAFF. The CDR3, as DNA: TGTGCCAGCAGCTTAACCGGGACAGGGAACACTGAAGCTTTCTTT.

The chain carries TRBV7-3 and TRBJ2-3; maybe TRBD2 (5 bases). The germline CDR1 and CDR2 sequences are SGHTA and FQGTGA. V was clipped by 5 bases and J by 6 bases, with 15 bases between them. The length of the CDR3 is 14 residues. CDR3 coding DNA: TGTGCCAGCAGCAGTTCACGGACTGTGGATACGCAGTATTTT. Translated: CASSSSRTVDTQYF.

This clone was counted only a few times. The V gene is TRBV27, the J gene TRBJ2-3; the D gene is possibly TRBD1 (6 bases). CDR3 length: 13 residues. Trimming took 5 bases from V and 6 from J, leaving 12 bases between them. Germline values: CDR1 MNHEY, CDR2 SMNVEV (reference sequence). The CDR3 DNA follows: TGTGCCAGCAGTATGGGACATAAGGATACGCAGTATTTT. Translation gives CASSMGHKDTQYF.

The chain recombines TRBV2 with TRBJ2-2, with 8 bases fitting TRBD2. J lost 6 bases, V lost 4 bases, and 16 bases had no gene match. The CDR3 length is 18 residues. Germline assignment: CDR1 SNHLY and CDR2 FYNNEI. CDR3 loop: CASSARGPGGPWAGELFF. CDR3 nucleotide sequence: TGTGCCAGCAGTGCCCGAGGACCGGGAGGGCCTTGGGCCGGGGAGCTGTTTTTT.

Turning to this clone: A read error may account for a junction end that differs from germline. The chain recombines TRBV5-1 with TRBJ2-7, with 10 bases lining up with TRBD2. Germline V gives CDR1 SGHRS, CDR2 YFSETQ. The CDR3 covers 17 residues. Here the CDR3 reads CASSPLLRTSGAYGQYF. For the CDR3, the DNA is TGCGCCAGCAGCCCACTCCTAAGGACTAGCGGAGCCTACGGGCAGTACTTC.

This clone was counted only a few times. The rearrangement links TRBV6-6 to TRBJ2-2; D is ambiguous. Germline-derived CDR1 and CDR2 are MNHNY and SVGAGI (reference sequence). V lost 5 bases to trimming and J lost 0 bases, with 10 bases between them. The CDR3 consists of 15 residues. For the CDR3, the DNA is TGTGCCAGCAGTAATAGGGCCTCGAACACCGGGGAGCTGTTTTTT. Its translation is CASSNRASNTGELFF.

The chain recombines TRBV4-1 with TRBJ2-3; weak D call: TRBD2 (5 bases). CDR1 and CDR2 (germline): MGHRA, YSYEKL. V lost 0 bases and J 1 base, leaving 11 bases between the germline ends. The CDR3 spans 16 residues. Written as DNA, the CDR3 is TGCGCCAGCAGCCAAGAGGGAGCTTACCGCACAGATACGCAGTATTTT. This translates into CASSQEGAYRTDTQYF.

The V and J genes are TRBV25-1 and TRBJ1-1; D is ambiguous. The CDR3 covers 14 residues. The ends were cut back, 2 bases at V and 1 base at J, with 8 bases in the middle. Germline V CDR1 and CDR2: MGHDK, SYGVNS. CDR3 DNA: TGTGCCAGCAGTGAACTCTGGGGGAACACTGAAGCTTTCTTT. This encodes CASSELWGNTEAFF.

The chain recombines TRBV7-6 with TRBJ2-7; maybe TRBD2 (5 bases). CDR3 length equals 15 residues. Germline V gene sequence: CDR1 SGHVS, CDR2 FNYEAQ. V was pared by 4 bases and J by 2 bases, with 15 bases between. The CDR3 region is CASSSRWTSPYEQYF. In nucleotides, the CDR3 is TGTGCCAGCAGCTCCCGCTGGACTTCCCCCTACGAGCAGTACTTC.

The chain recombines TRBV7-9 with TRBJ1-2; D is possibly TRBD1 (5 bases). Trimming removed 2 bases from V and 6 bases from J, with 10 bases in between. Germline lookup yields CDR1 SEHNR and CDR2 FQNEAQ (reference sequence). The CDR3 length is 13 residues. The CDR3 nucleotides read TGTGCCAGCAGCTTACCAGGGCAGGATGGCTACACCTTC. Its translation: CASSLPGQDGYTF.